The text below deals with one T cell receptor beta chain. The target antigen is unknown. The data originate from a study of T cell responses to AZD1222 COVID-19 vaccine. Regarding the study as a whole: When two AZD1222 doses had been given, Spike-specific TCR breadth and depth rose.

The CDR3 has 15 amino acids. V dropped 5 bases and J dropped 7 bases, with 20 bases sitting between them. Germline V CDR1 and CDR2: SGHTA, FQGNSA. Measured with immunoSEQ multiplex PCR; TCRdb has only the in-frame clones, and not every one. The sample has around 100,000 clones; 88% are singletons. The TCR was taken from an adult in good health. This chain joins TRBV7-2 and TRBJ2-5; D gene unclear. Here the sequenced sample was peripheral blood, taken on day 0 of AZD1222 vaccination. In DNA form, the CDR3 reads TGTGCCAGCAGCCCCCGCAAGGGATACTCAGGGACCCAGTACTTC. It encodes CASSPRKGYSGTQYF.